This T cell receptor beta chain was sequenced for a study of cytomegalovirus exposure and HLA in healthy donors. Primers for the PCR totalled 60 Vbeta and 13 Jbeta. Original processing methods: Some 80 million unique TCR beta chains, roughly 10 million shared, were counted in a later analysis. The method was immunoSEQ multiplex PCR; TCRdb's version includes in-frame clones alone and lacks a portion of them. That table gives V, J and clone size, and the DNA gave D and trimming. In the table there are some 92,000 clones, more than 60% of which are singletons. There are 15 residues in the CDR3. V lost 5 bases, J lost 7 bases, and 13 bases stayed unmatched. The germline V gene has CDR1 SGHTA and CDR2 FQGNSA.

Sequences were obtained from PBMCs. This clonotype was sampled from a man aged 25-45 years in good health and CMV-seronegative. J is TRBJ1-2 and V is TRBV7-2; 7 bases are shared with TRBD1. The DNA of the CDR3 is TGTGCCAGCAGCACCCGACAGGGTTTGGTGGCTGGCTACACCTTC. It translates to CASSTRQGLVAGYTF.